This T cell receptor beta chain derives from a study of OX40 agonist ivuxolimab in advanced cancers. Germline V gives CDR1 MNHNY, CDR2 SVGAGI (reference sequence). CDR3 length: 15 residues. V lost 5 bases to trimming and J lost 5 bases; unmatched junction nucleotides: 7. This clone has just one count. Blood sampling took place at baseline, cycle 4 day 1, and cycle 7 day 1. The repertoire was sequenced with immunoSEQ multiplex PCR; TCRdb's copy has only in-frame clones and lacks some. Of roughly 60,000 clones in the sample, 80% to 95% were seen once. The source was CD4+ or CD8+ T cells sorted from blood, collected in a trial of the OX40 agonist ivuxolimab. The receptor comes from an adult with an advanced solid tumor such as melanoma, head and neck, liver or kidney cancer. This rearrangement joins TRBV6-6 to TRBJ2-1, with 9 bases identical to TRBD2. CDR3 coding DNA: TGTGCCAGCAGTACAGGGACTAGCTCTGACAATGAGCAGTTCTTC. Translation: CASSTGTSSDNEQFF.